The TCR beta chain described here comes from a study of beta chain features in type 1 diabetes. Study-wide findings and caveats: Patients' naive, central memory and regulatory TCRB repertoires appeared more alike than those of healthy donors. A moderate, significant TCRB CDR3 shortening appeared in type 1 diabetes across four CD4+ subsets. Insertions were fewer and deletions more numerous at VDJ junctions in type 1 diabetes patients.

The germline CDR1 and CDR2 sequences are SGHTA and FQGTGA. The CDR3 length is 14 residues. Trimming left V 5 bases short and J 5 bases short, with 15 bases between. A remark on this clone: Its antigen is unknown.

Every single donor gave one heparinised blood draw, and these averaged about 110 mL. The isolated RNA, all of it, was reverse transcribed, so expressed TCRB transcripts were what got sequenced. Each sample of naive, central memory or regulatory T cells had, on average, roughly 3.5 million reads. The assay was immunoSEQ multiplex PCR, and TCRdb's table has in-frame clones only and misses some. The sample shows approximately 250,000 clones, roughly a quarter of them seen only once. This TCR came from a woman aged 30 to 39 with type 1 diabetes. Sequences were obtained from naive CD4+ T cells from blood. The rearrangement joins TRBV7-3 to TRBJ2-5, with a tentative D call TRBD2 (5 bases). The CDR3 DNA reads TGTGCCAGCAGCCCGGGGTCAAGCGGCGAGACCCAGTACTTC. Protein sequence: CASSPGSSGETQYF.